This T cell receptor beta chain is from a study of cytomegalovirus exposure and HLA in healthy donors listed by TCRdb under 2017. With regard to the full study: According to an earlier analysis of several hundred of the donors, 150 million to 200 million T cells yielded over 100 million unique TCR beta sequences and 276 Gb of sequence data. About 280 gigabases of sequencing data and approximately 91 million unique TCR sequences made up an early release that covered approximately 650 HLA-typed donors. Of the roughly 400 genotyped donors, about 84% fell in the genetic ancestry cluster associated with self-reported Caucasian donors. The study aimed to test whether cataloging public T cell receptors could reveal signatures of past pathogen exposure. The T cell repertoires of 666 subjects were profiled by immunosequencing and related to cytomegalovirus serostatus. A separate validation cohort of roughly 130 different subjects was used in addition to the 666-subject first cohort. The study combined high-throughput TCR immunosequencing, statistical association of individual TCRs with disease status, and machine learning to predict cytomegalovirus infection status. To study patterns of TCR occurrence, a later analysis re-analyzed previously published TCR beta repertoires from under 750 donors and added high-resolution HLA genotyping. Rather than drawing on any new phenotypic data, the later analysis identified candidate immune exposures from TCR beta sequences and the way those sequences occurred across donors. An earlier analysis of approximately 640 of the donors applied high-throughput TCR beta sequencing to assess whether each TCR beta V gene segment acted as functional or pseudogenic. Donor age, sex, ethnicity and CMV serostatus were collected together with the repertoire data. Genome-wide SNP genotypes for about 60% of the 666 donors were used in a later genetic analysis, which treated that subset as a discovery cohort. All discovery cohort repertoires had been generated using a single sequencing platform. HLA typing included class I and class II loci at four-digit resolution. The number of typed donors differed by locus: about 620-630 for A, B, C, DRB1 and DQB1; 500 to 550 for DQA1; 606 for DPA1; and roughly 470 for DPB1. Roughly 5 DR-DQ haplotypes were treated as single units for association and clustering because of strong linkage in the cohort. Among about 410 genotyped donors of the cohort, an average of approximately 240,000 unique TCR beta nucleotide sequences was sequenced per donor, of which approximately 18% were non-productive.

About this clone itself: Its antigen is unknown.

Study-wide findings and limitations: Because counts were too low, fewer than 20 rarely observed V segments, including chromosome 9 orphons, were excluded from the earlier analysis of some 590 of the donors. Most CMV-associated TCR beta chains appeared to be HLA-restricted in a later analysis, and the HLA associations seemed to be driven largely by CMV exposure. Most TCR sequences were observed very rarely across donors, whereas some public TCRs were present in many individuals. In a later analysis, TCR association rates were found to vary across HLA loci, with the most associated TCRs seen for DRB1 alleles and the fewest for HLA-C alleles. Compared with the 666-donor mean, donors in an Asian-associated ancestry cluster had fewer N-insertions in productive TCRs, according to a later genetic analysis. An association between a missense DCLRE1C variant and V-gene and J-gene trimming of TCR beta chains was found in a later genetic analysis and replicated in an independent cohort. When HLA alleles, especially DR and DQ, strongly co-occurred, TCR associations were difficult to assign to individual alleles. Because the 87-base-pair reads could not distinguish some IMGT-functional V segments, including TRBV6-2 and TRBV6-3, those segments were excluded. CMV serostatus was the only immune exposure information available for the cohort. A cluster of highly shared sequence variants was judged likely to be a technical artifact of the sequencing pipeline. Specific HLA alleles were associated with over 15,000 TCR beta sequences at a false discovery rate of 0.05 in a later analysis. The study listed over 150 TCR beta chains as associated with cytomegalovirus. A further reported finding was that TCR beta sequences accurately predicted the HLA-A and HLA-B alleles for most subjects in the first cohort. An earlier analysis of approximately 540 of the donors showed that most TCR beta V segments appeared in productive rearrangements either about 87% or about 30% of the time, which broadly matched IMGT annotations. In vitro tests confirmed that three of the cytomegalovirus-associated TCR beta chains recognize cytomegalovirus antigens. The presence/absence analyses assumed that sequencing depth was roughly uniform across donors, and that assumption may not be true. The authors suggested that the approach could potentially be generalized to other disease states and immunological phenotypes. A later analysis reported that several top co-occurrence clusters appeared linked to parvovirus B19, influenza, CMV and Epstein-Barr virus. Compared with equally common non-associated chains, HLA-associated TCR beta chains in a later analysis were more clonally expanded and had lower generation probabilities. Because HLA typing was missing for some donors at each locus, association tests included only the typed subset. In both the original and validation cohorts, the classifier was reported to diagnose cytomegalovirus status with high specificity and sensitivity. Correlated functional status among segregating V segments might reflect linkage disequilibrium, but an unknown experimental factor could not be ruled out. This cohort had only TCR beta chains sequenced, and the lack of alpha or paired-chain data limited which features could be detected.

The cohort comprised several hundred healthy bone marrow donors. Cohort members were all nominally healthy when sampled, although unrecorded immune exposures were likely present. The donor tested CMV seronegative, placing the donor among the 300 to 450 seronegative members of the cohort. A peripheral blood sample was provided by each donor, and peripheral blood mononuclear cells were used for TCR beta sequencing. Genomic DNA was extracted from the blood cell samples with the Qiagen DNeasy Blood Extraction Kit. The library was made by the immunoSEQ multiplex PCR assay. A mixture of 60 forward primers for TCR Vbeta segments and 13 reverse primers for TCR Jbeta segments was used in the multiplex PCR. A multiplex PCR assay on genomic DNA amplified the CDR3 region of rearranged TCR beta genes. The amplified TCR beta libraries were sequenced on the Illumina HiSeq System as 87-base-pair reads. As for how the authors treated the data: A later analysis tallied 70 million to 100 million unique TCR beta chains across the 666 repertoires, and approximately 12 million of those chains were shared by two or more donors. A nearest-neighbor algorithm error-corrected the raw reads and collapsed the reads into unique sequences, merging closely related sequences to remove PCR and sequencing errors. V, D and J gene segments were assigned by aligning CDR3 sequences to IMGT reference sequences. Each retained sequence needed at least a six-nucleotide match to both a V gene segment and a J gene segment. A rearrangement counted as productive if the CDR3 had no stop codons and remained in frame with V and J, and every other rearrangement counted as non-productive. Following IMGT convention, CDR3 was defined as the stretch from the second conserved V-encoded cysteine to the conserved J-encoded phenylalanine. Sequences without an unambiguous match to a single V gene segment were excluded from the earlier analysis of over 500 of the donors. In an earlier analysis of roughly 500 of the donors, V segments were called functional above 56.7% productive rearrangements and were called segregating when the between-donor standard deviation exceeded 5%. To diagnose cytomegalovirus status from the catalog of TCR beta chain sequences, a statistical classification framework was built. In a later analysis, TCR nucleotide sequences were compared against IMGT/GENE-DB human TR gene sequences so that V and J genes could be assigned. The TCRdist pipeline was used in a later analysis to assign CDR3 sequences and most-parsimonious VDJ recombination scenarios. In a later analysis, every TCR beta chain was defined by the combination of its CDR3 amino acid sequence and its V-gene family, and reads without a unique V-gene family were dropped. In a later analysis, fewer than 600 highly shared, low-generation-probability nucleotide sequences were removed to address suspected cross-contamination and a sequencing artifact. A later analysis calculated a clonal expansion index for each public chain from normalized within-repertoire ranks of inferred template counts. Generation probabilities in a later analysis came from a VDJ recombination model fitted to out-of-frame rearrangements, and those results were checked against IGoR. In a later analysis, TCR-TCR, TCR-HLA and TCR-CMV co-occurrence was scored with hypergeometric tests, and a repertoire-size bias correction was applied to TCR pairs. False discovery rates were estimated in a later analysis by permuting HLA or CMV assignments 20 times. In a later analysis, co-occurring TCRs were grouped using DBSCAN, and TCRdist sequence similarity was added for clustering within HLA-allele-positive subsets. For co-occurrence clustering, repertoires with fewer than 30,000 or more than 120,000 public chains were excluded, along with 4 to 6 repertoires with anomalous nucleotide sharing. Here the immuneACCESS table is served through TCRdb, limited to in-frame sequences with V and J called. Missing clones are a known gap in these copies; in checked studies unresolved V genes cover under half, and the rest lacks a known reason. That table supplies the V and J calls and clone size; D and trimming were determined from the DNA. The table for this sample shows roughly 120,000 clones. 1% of the sample goes to the ten largest clones.

Taken from cysteine to phenylalanine, the CDR3 has 15 residues. This entry keeps only the CDR3 DNA: 45 bases, framed from base 1. A distance of 15 bases separates the germline ends of V and J, which lose 5 bases and 5 bases respectively. The germline V gene provides CDR1 MGHDK and CDR2 SYGVNS. Input material: PBMCs. The receptor was isolated from a man aged 18 to 29 in good health and CMV-seronegative. The chain uses TRBV25-1 and TRBJ1-4, and possibly TRBD1, on 6 matching bases. The DNA reads TGTGCCAGCAGTAAGCCGGACAGACTCAATGAAAAACTGTTTTTT. Protein translation: CASSKPDRLNEKLFF.